This T cell receptor (beta chain) was sequenced during a study of T cells expressing NK-cell markers. Study at large: The TCR beta repertoires were obtained from sorted CD3+CD56+NKG2C+, CD3+CD56+NKG2C- and CD3+CD56-NKG2C+ T cells. Study results and caveats: Dominance of the CD3+CD56-NKG2C+ fraction by these clonotypes also held in several donors. Dominant NKG2C+ clonotypes in over 5 donors made up about 1.0-7.0% of CD8+ T cells.

This CDR3 region has 14 residues. In germline, CDR1 is SGDLS, CDR2 YYNGEE. Researchers built TCR beta cDNA using 5'RACE template switching with UMIs. TCRdb reprocessed the 5' RACE reads; each CDR3 protein has one entry and no DNA is given. The sample totals approximately 550,000 distinct CDR3 sequences. Details on this clonotype: The antigen is unknown.

The chain combines TRBV9 with TRBJ1-2. The TCR originated in a man younger than 30 in good health. The sequencing input was blood T cells: a sorted CD56 or NKG2C T cell subset, CD4+ or CD8+ T cells, or bulk PBMC T cells (not recorded which). CDR3 region: CASSVRFKGGGYTF. Full variable domain (remainder filled in from reference TRBV9 and TRBJ1-2): DSGVTQTPKHLITATGQRVTLRCSPRSGDLSVYWYQQSLDQGLQFLIQYYNGEERAKGNILERFSAQQFPDLHSELNLSSLELGDSALYFCASSVRFKGGGYTFGSGTRLTVV.